Following are 19 T cell receptor beta chains from one sample sequenced in a study of T cell clonotyping in hematopoietic cell transplantation. Method: immunoSEQ multiplex PCR; TCRdb's copy keeps in-frame clones and lacks some. The table lists more than 65,000 clones, 94% of them singletons. Sequencing was carried out using peripheral blood mononuclear cells. Receptor source: a man between 50 and 59 years old in good health. Some clones in this sample may be carry-over from other donors' samples.

The V call is TRBV5-4, the J call TRBJ2-2; D is possibly TRBD1 (6 bases). Germline V gene data show CDR1 as SGHNT and CDR2 as YYREEE (reference sequence). Trimming pared 9 bases from V and 1 base from J, leaving 25 bases between. This CDR3 is 18 amino acids long. The CDR3 DNA reads as TGTGCCACCAAGCCCGGACAGCCTCCCACTGGGAACACCGGGGAGCTGTTTTTT. Amino acids: CATKPGQPPTGNTGELFF.

The V gene is TRBV4-2, the J gene TRBJ2-3; 7 bases map to TRBD2. The CDR3 spans 15 residues. V lost 5 bases and J lost 2; bases outside the gene matches: 7. Per the germline V gene, CDR1 is LGHNA and CDR2 is YNFKEQ. CDR3 in amino acids: CASSSSGANTDTQYF. CDR3 nucleotide sequence: TGTGCCAGCAGCTCAAGCGGGGCAAACACAGATACGCAGTATTTT.

The J gene is TRBJ2-2, the V gene TRBV6-5; weak D call: TRBD1 (5 bases). V was trimmed by 0 bases and J by 7 bases, leaving 9 bases between them. The CDR3 runs to 14 residues. The germline CDR1 and CDR2 sequences are MNHEY and SVGAGI. The CDR3 here is CASSYSGANGELFF. DNA of the CDR3: TGTGCCAGCAGTTACTCAGGGGCGAACGGGGAGCTGTTTTTT.

V gene TRBV11-3 combines with J gene TRBJ2-5; 8 nucleotides line up with TRBD2. Losses at the gene ends were 6 bases for V and 7 bases for J; bases not matched to a gene: 16. Germline CDR1 SGHNT, CDR2 YENEEA. The CDR3 spans 16 residues. CDR3 nucleotides: TGTGCCAGCAGTGCATCTGGAGCGGGAGTGATAGGGACCCAGTACTTC. Translating gives CASSASGAGVIGTQYF.

The chain combines TRBV10-2 with TRBJ1-1, with no clear D. V dropped 11 bases and J dropped 3 bases, with 7 bases sitting between them. The CDR3 has 10 amino acids. Germline V gene sequence: CDR1 WSHSY, CDR2 SAAADI. CDR3: CAAADTEAFF. CDR3 bases: TGCGCCGCGGCCGACACTGAAGCTTTCTTT.

The chain employs TRBV7-2 and TRBJ2-1; D gene unclear. Germline V gives CDR1 SGHTA, CDR2 FQGNSA. This CDR3 region has 11 residues. V lost 0 bases and J 6 bases, leaving 0 bases between the germline ends. CDR3: CASSLANEQFF. The CDR3 coding sequence is TGTGCCAGCAGCTTAGCCAATGAGCAGTTCTTC.

The chain uses TRBV7-2 and TRBJ2-5; D not resolved. This CDR3 spans 14 amino acids. V was cut by 5 bases and J by 1 base, with 11 bases left in between. From germline, CDR1 is SGHTA and CDR2 FQGNSA. CDR3 residues: CASSPTRAQETQYF. The DNA of the CDR3 is TGTGCCAGCAGCCCTACCCGGGCCCAAGAGACCCAGTACTTC.

This clone has a single count. The chain combines TRBV5-1 with TRBJ2-7; 9 bases are shared with TRBD2. Losses at the gene ends were 4 bases for V and 3 bases for J; bases not matched to a gene: 5. CDR3 length equals 14 residues. The germline V gene encodes CDR1 SGHRS and CDR2 YFSETQ. CDR3 protein: CASSPAGGVYEQYF. CDR3 sequence (DNA): TGCGCCAGCAGCCCTGCGGGGGGGGTCTACGAGCAGTACTTC.

The sample holds one count of this clone. This chain links TRBV11-2 with TRBJ2-1; TRBD1 or TRBD2 may be the D gene (5 bases each). Germline values: CDR1 SGHAT, CDR2 FQNNGV. CDR3 length: 15 amino acids. V gave up 1 base and J gave up 6 bases, with 13 bases separating them. The CDR3: CASSLVMGVTNEQFF. CDR3 DNA: TGTGCCAGCAGCTTAGTTATGGGGGTTACCAATGAGCAGTTCTTC.

The chain links TRBV19 to TRBJ1-2, with 9 bases fitting TRBD1. This CDR3 region has 15 residues. The V and J ends lost 6 bases and 1 base, in that order; junction bases with no gene match: 6. From germline, CDR1 is LNHDA and CDR2 SQIVND (reference sequence). CDR3 bases: TGTGCCAGTAGACCCGACAGGGGGTATAACTATGGCTACACCTTC. It translates to CASRPDRGYNYGYTF.

The J gene is TRBJ1-1, the V gene TRBV29-1, with TRBD1 matching over 7 bases. Germline V gives CDR1 SQVTM, CDR2 ANQGSEA. CDR3 size: 15 residues. The V segment lost 7 bases and the J segment 6 bases; nucleotides outside the gene matches: 17. CDR3: CSAVRDRRVDAEAFF. CDR3 in DNA: TGCAGCGCTGTTAGGGACAGACGGGTTGATGCTGAAGCTTTCTTT. Full variable domain (missing parts from reference TRBV29-1 and TRBJ1-1): SAVISQKPSRDICQRGTSLTIQCQVDSQVTMMFWYRQQPGQSLTLIATANQGSEATYESGFVIDKFPISRPNLTFSTLTVSNMSPEDSSIYLCSAVRDRRVDAEAFFGQGTRLTVV.

In DNA form, the CDR3 reads TGTGCCTGGAGTCTGTTGCCCACAGATACGCAGTATTTT. This sequence encodes CAWSLLPTDTQYF. J is TRBJ2-3 and V is TRBV30; D gene ambiguous. The CDR3 extends over 13 amino acids. The ends were cut back, 2 bases at V and 2 bases at J, with 8 bases in the middle. From germline, CDR1 is GTSNPN and CDR2 SVGIG (reference sequence). Drawing the rest from reference TRBV30 and TRBJ2-3, the complete variable domain is SQTIHQWPATLVQPVGSPLSLECTVEGTSNPNLYWYRQAAGRGLQLLFYSVGIGQISSEVPQNLSASRPQDRQFILSSKKLLLSDSGFYLCAWSLLPTDTQYFGPGTRLTVL.

The CDR3 coding sequence is TGTGCCACCGACCTAGCGGGAGACGACGAGCAGTACTTC. Translated, it gives CATDLAGDDEQYF. This chain links TRBV28 with TRBJ2-7, with 10 bases that match TRBD2. From germline, CDR1 is MDHEN and CDR2 SYDVKM. The length of the CDR3 is 13 residues. Trimming took 10 bases from V and 5 from J; bases not matched to a gene: 8.

The chain has TRBV7-2 and TRBJ2-7; 8 bases are a match to TRBD1. V was pared by 1 base and J by 6 bases, with 11 bases of the junction left unmatched. The germline V gene has CDR1 SGHTA and CDR2 FQGNSA. This CDR3 comprises 16 residues. CDR3: CASSLETRGPQTEQYF. The CDR3 DNA reads as TGTGCCAGCAGCTTAGAGACCAGGGGGCCCCAGACCGAGCAGTACTTC.

The chain recombines TRBV29-1 with TRBJ2-7, with D uncertain. The germline V and J ends were trimmed by 6 bases and 2 bases, with 14 bases remaining between them. CDR1 and CDR2 from the germline V gene are SQVTM and ANQGSEA. The CDR3 runs 13 residues. In DNA form, the CDR3 reads TGCAGCGTCGCGACAAGGAATACCTACGAGCAGTACTTC. This codes for CSVATRNTYEQYF.

The chain has TRBV4-3 and TRBJ1-1, with a weak D call TRBD1 (6 bases). Germline V CDR1 and CDR2: LGHNA, YSLEER. Trimming stripped 1 base from V and 3 bases from J, with 12 bases between. The CDR3 totals 15 residues. CDR3 in amino acids: CASSQVAGADTEAFF. DNA of the CDR3: TGCGCCAGCAGCCAAGTGGCAGGGGCGGACACTGAAGCTTTCTTT.

V gene TRBV5-1 combines with J gene TRBJ2-5, with TRBD2 identical over 8 bases. The trim removed 3 bases at V and 4 bases at J, leaving 2 bases unmatched. The CDR3 contains 13 residues. CDR1 and CDR2 (germline): SGHRS, YFSETQ. CDR3 DNA sequence: TGCGCCAGCAGCTCAGGACTAGCAGAGACCCAGTACTTC. Residues: CASSSGLAETQYF.

This chain connects TRBV10-2 to TRBJ2-6; D might be TRBD1 (6 bases). V lost 2 bases and J lost 2, with 13 bases in between. The CDR3 has 17 amino acids. Germline-derived CDR1 and CDR2 are WSHSY and SAAADI. The CDR3 sequence is CASSEQLGATGANVLTF. CDR3 in DNA: TGCGCCAGCAGTGAGCAGTTGGGGGCCACTGGGGCCAACGTCCTGACTTTC.

This clone was seen a single time. The V call is TRBV19, the J call TRBJ2-2; possibly TRBD2 for D (6 bases). In germline, CDR1 is LNHDA, CDR2 SQIVND (reference sequence). The CDR3 contains 15 residues. With 9 bases removed from V and 4 bases from J, the gap between germline ends came to 18 bases. The DNA of the CDR3 is TGTGCCAGCCAGAAGACTAGTCGGGTCACCGGGGAGCTGTTTTTT. The encoded protein is CASQKTSRVTGELFF.